Below are 26 T cell receptor beta chains sequenced from a single sample in a study of control samples from healthy donors and cancer patients. The repertoire was sequenced with immunoSEQ multiplex PCR; TCRdb's copy has only in-frame clones and lacks some. This sample has roughly 180,000 clones, with approximately 94% found just once. The sequenced sample consisted of blood. The receptors were gathered from a woman under 30 in good health.

This chain links TRBV5-8 with TRBJ1-4; weak D call: TRBD1 (5 bases). V was pared by 4 bases and J by 7 bases, with 14 bases between. Germline V CDR1 and CDR2: SGHTS, YDEGEE. The length of the CDR3 is 14 residues. The CDR3 loop is CASSPIRDAEKLFF. The CDR3 nucleotides read TGTGCCAGCAGCCCAATCCGGGACGCTGAAAAACTGTTTTTT.

This clone was observed a single time. This rearrangement joins TRBV5-4 to TRBJ1-6, with D unresolved. This CDR3 region has 13 residues. Trimming shortened V by 4 bases and J by 7 bases, and 9 bases separated the two germline ends. Germline V lookup: CDR1 SGHNT, CDR2 YYREEE (reference sequence). CDR3 amino acids: CASSRVRNSPLHF. In nucleotides, the CDR3 is TGTGCCAGCAGCAGGGTACGGAATTCACCCCTCCACTTT.

V and J are TRBV6-5 and TRBJ2-2; 13 bases line up with TRBD2. From germline, CDR1 is MNHEY and CDR2 SVGAGI. This CDR3 is 15 amino acids long. V gave up 6 bases and J gave up 6 bases; unmatched junction bases: 4. CDR3 region: CASSSLAGGPGELFF. The CDR3 coding sequence is TGTGCCAGCAGCTCACTAGCGGGGGGGCCCGGGGAGCTGTTTTTT.

The V gene is TRBV28, the J gene TRBJ1-2; possibly TRBD1 for D (5 bases). The CDR3 has 15 residues. The V gene lost 4 bases and the J gene lost 4 bases, with 16 bases spanning the gap. Germline loops: CDR1 MDHEN, CDR2 SYDVKM. The CDR3 DNA is TGTGCCAGCAGTTCAACAGGAGTCCCGGGCTATGGCTACACCTTC. Protein product: CASSSTGVPGYGYTF.

The chain has TRBV10-3 and TRBJ1-1; D gene uncertain. Per germline, CDR1 ENHRY and CDR2 SYGVKD. This CDR3 contains 13 residues. Trimming left V 6 bases short and J 1 base short, with 9 bases between. CDR3 amino acids: CAIRDIRNTEAFF. The CDR3 DNA follows: TGTGCCATCAGGGATATAAGGAACACTGAAGCTTTCTTT.

This clone was counted a single time. This chain uses TRBV19 with TRBJ2-1; D uncertain. V lost 7 bases to trimming and J lost 2 bases, with 6 bases between them. The CDR3 spans 12 residues. CDR1 and CDR2 (germline): LNHDA, SQIVND (reference sequence). CDR3: CASNGPYNEQFF. The CDR3, as DNA: TGTGCCAGTAACGGGCCCTACAATGAGCAGTTCTTC. The full variable domain, with the rest looked up from reference TRBV19 and TRBJ2-1, is DGGITQSPKYLFRKEGQNVTLSCEQNLNHDAMYWYRQDPGQGLRLIYYSQIVNDFQKGDIAEGYSVSREKKESFPLTVTSAQKNPTAFYLCASNGPYNEQFFGPGTRLTVL.

The chain links TRBV4-1 to TRBJ2-1, with 7 bases aligning to TRBD2. This CDR3 is built from 15 residues. CDR1 and CDR2 (germline): MGHRA, YSYEKL. The J segment lost 2 bases and the V segment lost 4 bases, leaving 5 bases of the junction unmatched. CDR3 residues: CASSRERDTYNEQFF. The CDR3 coding sequence is TGCGCCAGCAGCCGTGAGCGGGATACCTACAATGAGCAGTTCTTC.

The V and J genes are TRBV3-1 (or the pseudogene TRBV3-2) and TRBJ2-3; 9 bases are a match to TRBD2. This CDR3 is 14 amino acids long. CDR1 is LGHDT and CDR2 is YNNKEL in the germline V gene (reference sequence). V shed 6 bases, J shed 5 bases, and the junction held 6 bases outside the gene matches. CDR3 in DNA: TGTGCCAGCAGGCAGGCGGGGGGGGGAGATACGCAGTATTTT. Encoded protein: CASRQAGGGDTQYF.

V gene TRBV5-1 combines with J gene TRBJ1-2; 8 positions agree with TRBD1. The CDR3 runs 15 residues. The J segment lost 5 bases and the V segment lost 2 bases, leaving 8 bases of the junction unmatched. In germline, CDR1 is SGHRS, CDR2 YFSETQ. Written as DNA, the CDR3 is TGCGCCAGCAGCTTTGACAGGGGACAAGCTTATGGCTACACCTTC. Its translation: CASSFDRGQAYGYTF. Variable domain in full (rest from reference TRBV5-1 and TRBJ1-2): KAGVTQTPRYLIKTRGQQVTLSCSPISGHRSVSWYQQTPGQGLQFLFEYFSETQRNKGNFPGRFSGRQFSNSRSEMNVSTLELGDSALYLCASSFDRGQAYGYTFGSGTRLTVV.

The chain employs TRBV7-2 and TRBJ2-5; unclear D gene. The V gene lost 5 bases and the J gene lost 5 bases, with 9 bases spanning the gap. The CDR3 extends over 12 amino acids. Germline V gene lookup returns CDR1 SGHTA and CDR2 FQGNSA. CDR3 amino acids: CASSLPGETQYF. The CDR3 coding sequence is TGTGCCAGCAGCCTCCCGGGCGAGACCCAGTACTTC.

This clone appeared once. The CDR3 nucleotides are TGTGCCAGCAGCTCCGAGCCGGTAGCGGCCGGGGAGCTGTTTTTT. Amino acid sequence: CASSSEPVAAGELFF. The V gene is TRBV11-3, the J gene TRBJ2-2; maybe TRBD2 (6 bases). CDR3 length: 15 amino acids. Deletions cut 4 bases from V and 6 bases from J, with 15 bases between. Germline V gives CDR1 SGHNT, CDR2 YENEEA. Variable domain in full (rest from reference TRBV11-3 and TRBJ2-2): EAGVVQSPRYKIIEKKQPVAFWCNPISGHNTLYWYLQNLGQGPELLIRYENEEAVDDSQLPKDRFSAERLKGVDSTLKIQPAELGDSAVYLCASSSEPVAAGELFFGEGSRLTVL.

This chain uses TRBV11-2 with TRBJ2-1; 8 positions agree with TRBD1. This CDR3 has 14 amino acids. Trimming cost V 2 bases and J 10 bases; bases outside gene matches: 7. The V gene's germline CDR1 is SGHAT and CDR2 FQNNGV. CDR3 protein: CASSLRAGGLEQFF. For the CDR3, the DNA is TGTGCCAGCAGCTTAAGAGCAGGGGGCCTGGAGCAGTTCTTC. Filled out from reference TRBV11-2 and TRBJ2-1, the complete variable domain reads EAGVAQSPRYKIIEKRQSVAFWCNPISGHATLYWYQQILGQGPKLLIQFQNNGVVDDSQLPKDRFSAERLKGVDSTLKIQPAKLEDSAVYLCASSLRAGGLEQFFGPGTRLTVL.

The chain couples TRBV29-1 to TRBJ2-1, with D perhaps being TRBD1 or TRBD2 (5 bases each). The germline V gene encodes CDR1 SQVTM and CDR2 ANQGSEA. The length of the CDR3 is 12 residues. V was shortened by 8 bases and J by 6 bases, with 14 bases between the two germline ends. The CDR3 bases are TGCAGCTCCCGTAGAGGGGTCAATGAGCAGTTCTTC. It codes for CSSRRGVNEQFF.

V and J are TRBV6-6 and TRBJ1-1; the D is unclear. CDR3 size: 14 residues. Germline V lookup: CDR1 MNHNY, CDR2 SVGAGI (reference sequence). The germline V and J ends were trimmed by 7 bases and 4 bases, with 16 bases remaining between them. CDR3 residues: CASTQPGVVTEAFF. CDR3 DNA: TGTGCCAGCACTCAACCCGGGGTGGTCACTGAAGCTTTCTTT.

The gene calls are TRBV28 and TRBJ1-2; 7 positions match TRBD1. CDR3 length: 15 amino acids. The V gene end was trimmed by 5 bases and the J gene end by 6 bases; junction bases not matched to a gene: 12. Germline CDR1 is MDHEN and CDR2 is SYDVKM. Here the CDR3 reads CASSLLGQDADGYTF. The CDR3 DNA follows: TGTGCCAGCAGTCTCCTCGGACAGGACGCGGATGGCTACACCTTC.

A note on this clone: Other nucleotide sequences in the sample specify the same CDR3. The V call is TRBV6-5, the J call TRBJ1-5; TRBD1 aligns across 8 bases. Losses at the gene ends were 5 bases for V and 4 bases for J; bases not matched to a gene: 4. There are 14 residues in the CDR3. From germline, CDR1 is MNHEY and CDR2 SVGAGI. CDR3 sequence (DNA): TGTGCCAGCAGTCCAGGACAGGGTAATCAGCCCCAGCATTTT. Translation: CASSPGQGNQPQHF.

The chain combines TRBV5-1 with TRBJ2-1; tentatively, D is TRBD2 (6 bases). The CDR3 runs 13 residues. V shed 7 bases and J shed 4 bases, with 12 bases lying between them. Germline loops: CDR1 SGHRS, CDR2 YFSETQ. CDR3 sequence: CASRLDLYNEQFF. The CDR3 nucleotides read TGCGCCAGCCGACTAGACCTGTACAATGAGCAGTTCTTC.

The chain employs TRBV2 and TRBJ2-2; D gene ambiguous. Between the trimmed V and J ends, which lost 4 bases and 5 bases, there was a span of 8 bases. Per the germline V gene, CDR1 is SNHLY and CDR2 is FYNNEI. The CDR3 is made up of 13 amino acids. CDR3 DNA sequence: TGTGCCAGCAGTGTTTATACAACCGGGGAGCTGTTTTTT. Its protein is CASSVYTTGELFF.

V usage is TRBV2 and J usage is TRBJ2-1; 8 positions agree with TRBD1. Trimming cost V 5 bases and J 3 bases; bases outside gene matches: 12. The length of the CDR3 is 17 residues. CDR1 is SNHLY, CDR2 FYNNEI, per germline. The CDR3 reads CASSTDLTGQDYNEQFF. The CDR3 DNA reads as TGTGCCAGCAGTACCGACCTGACGGGACAGGACTACAATGAGCAGTTCTTC.

The chain employs TRBV6-5 and TRBJ2-2; weak D call: TRBD2 (6 bases). This CDR3 comprises 15 residues. Trimming removed 8 bases from V and 4 bases from J, with 17 bases in between. CDR1 and CDR2 (germline): MNHEY, SVGAGI. This CDR3 is CASGRLDRPTGELFF. The CDR3 nucleotides are TGTGCCAGCGGCAGACTAGACCGCCCCACCGGGGAGCTGTTTTTT.

The chain's CDR3 is CASSLGTFRSSGNTIYF. The DNA for the CDR3 is TGTGCCAGCAGTCTTGGGACCTTCAGGAGCTCTGGAAACACCATATATTTT. The chain combines TRBV6-2 or TRBV6-3 with TRBJ1-3, with TRBD1 as a possible D gene (5 bases). Germline V gene lookup returns CDR1 MNHEY and CDR2 SVGEGT. The V end was cut by 5 bases, the J end by 0 bases, with 17 bases between. This CDR3 comprises 17 residues.

The CDR3 loop is CASSSRFRGEQFF. CDR3 sequence (DNA): TGTGCCAGCAGCTCCAGATTCCGCGGTGAGCAGTTCTTC. This chain uses TRBV11-2 with TRBJ2-1; no definite D call. V was pared by 4 bases and J by 9 bases, with 13 bases between. CDR1 is SGHAT and CDR2 is FQNNGV in the germline V gene. This CDR3 is built from 13 residues.

The chain joins TRBV11-2 to TRBJ2-7, with D possibly being TRBD2 (6 bases). This CDR3 contains 15 residues. Trimming cost V 3 bases and J 4 bases, with 16 bases left between them. Germline-derived CDR1 and CDR2 are SGHAT and FQNNGV. In nucleotides, the CDR3 is TGTGCCAGCAGCTTGGGCGGGACTCCCGGGTACGAGCAGTACTTC. Residues: CASSLGGTPGYEQYF.

The chain has TRBV2 and TRBJ2-7; TRBD2 agrees at 7 bases. This CDR3 comprises 14 residues. With V trimmed by 8 bases and J by 6 bases, 13 bases remained unmatched. Germline CDR1 SNHLY, CDR2 FYNNEI. The CDR3 region is CASAPPTSEAEQYF. The CDR3 nucleotides are TGTGCCAGCGCCCCCCCAACTAGCGAGGCCGAGCAGTACTTC.

The CDR3 DNA is TGTGCCAGCGGACCGGGAAATTTCGGAAACACCATATATTTT. Translating it yields CASGPGNFGNTIYF. The chain recombines TRBV7-9 with TRBJ1-3; D not certain. The CDR3 consists of 14 residues. V was cut by 8 bases and J by 4 bases, with 15 bases left in between. Germline values: CDR1 SEHNR, CDR2 FQNEAQ (reference sequence).

This chain links TRBV4-1 with TRBJ2-2; 9 bases map to TRBD2. This CDR3 comprises 16 residues. Trimming took 0 bases from V and 9 from J; bases not matched to a gene: 8. Per the germline V gene, CDR1 is MGHRA and CDR2 is YSYEKL. CDR3: CASSQDIQLAGRELFF. CDR3 nucleotide sequence: TGCGCCAGCAGCCAAGACATTCAACTAGCGGGCCGGGAGCTGTTTTTT.